Below are 18 T cell receptor beta chains sequenced from a single sample in a study of blood T cells in healthy people across ages. For the second PCR, which ran for about 6 to 11 cycles, a sample-barcoded 5' primer and a J-beta primer mix were used. TCRdb recomputed calls from the 5' RACE reads with MiXCR, one row per CDR3 protein. This sample has almost 1 million distinct CDR3 sequences, with roughly 51% found just once. The material sequenced was blood. These receptors all stem from a woman aged 55-70 years in good health.

The V gene is TRBV12-3 or TRBV12-4, the J gene TRBJ2-1; D is unclear. This CDR3 is built from 16 residues. V was pared by 5 bases and J by 6 bases, with 20 bases between. CDR3 nucleotide sequence: TGTGCCAGCAGTCTAATCGCGCAGCCCCTCTGCAATGAGCAGTTCTTC. Translated, it gives CASSLIAQPLCNEQFF.

As regards this clonotype: A far bigger clonotype differs at one base, so this is likely a read error. V gene TRBV7-2 combines with J gene TRBJ2-5; D call uncertain. Germline assignment: CDR1 SGHTA and CDR2 FQGNSA. CDR3 length equals 11 residues. In DNA, the CDR3 is TGTGCCAACAGCCGACAAGAGACCCAGTACTTC. It is translated as CANSRQETQYF.

The J gene is TRBJ1-5, the V gene TRBV7-2; D is perhaps TRBD1 (6 bases). Germline CDR1 is SGHTA and CDR2 is FQGNSA. V lost 2 bases to trimming and J lost 0 bases, with 11 bases between them. This CDR3 is built from 16 residues. DNA of the CDR3: TGTGCCAGCAGCTTAAGAGGGGGTTATAGCAATCAGCCCCAGCATTTT. Its protein is CASSLRGGYSNQPQHF.

The chain is built from TRBV2 and TRBJ2-6; 10 bases align to TRBD2. V was pared by 4 bases and J by 2 bases, with 2 bases of the junction left unmatched. Germline CDR1 is SNHLY and CDR2 is FYNNEI. CDR3 length: 16 residues. Here the CDR3 reads CASSVAGGAGANVLTF. In DNA form, the CDR3 reads TGTGCCAGCAGTGTAGCGGGAGGAGCTGGGGCCAACGTCCTGACTTTC.

V gene TRBV6-1 combines with J gene TRBJ2-7; perhaps TRBD1 as D (6 bases). CDR3 length: 14 amino acids. Trimming removed 3 bases from V and 0 bases from J, with 9 bases in between. Germline CDR1 is MNHNS and CDR2 is SASEGT. The CDR3 DNA follows: TGTGCCAGCAGTGAGGGACACCCCTCCTACGAGCAGTACTTC. Translated, it gives CASSEGHPSYEQYF.

The rearrangement joins TRBV2 to TRBJ2-3; the match to TRBD2 covers 10 bases. The V segment lost 5 bases and the J segment 3 bases; nucleotides outside the gene matches: 2. The CDR3 spans 14 residues. The germline CDR1 and CDR2 sequences are SNHLY and FYNNEI. The CDR3 nucleotides read TGTGCCAGCAGTATTAGCGGGAGGACAGATACGCAGTATTTT. Translating it yields CASSISGRTDTQYF.

In this sample, this clonotype turned up many times. V and J are TRBV2 and TRBJ2-5, with 7 positions matching TRBD1. In germline, CDR1 is SNHLY, CDR2 FYNNEI. The length of the CDR3 is 12 residues. Losses at the gene ends were 6 bases for V and 7 bases for J; bases not matched to a gene: 5. The CDR3 DNA reads TGTGCCAGCAGGACAGGGAGCGGGACCCAGTACTTC. This encodes CASRTGSGTQYF.

The rearrangement uses TRBV12-3 or TRBV12-4 and TRBJ2-5, with 10 nucleotides matching TRBD1. V was pared by 11 bases and J by 13 bases, with 10 bases of the junction left unmatched. The CDR3 sequence is 11 residues long. The CDR3 loop reads CAAGTGVVRYF. The CDR3, as DNA: TGTGCCGCCGGGACAGGGGTTGTGCGGTACTTC.

The V and J genes are TRBV4-1 and TRBJ2-7; D call uncertain. The CDR3 contains 14 residues. The germline V and J ends were trimmed by 1 base and 3 bases, with 10 bases remaining between them. Germline assignment: CDR1 MGHRA and CDR2 YSYEKL. CDR3 DNA sequence: TGCGCCAGCAGCCAAGGGATAGACCTCTACGAGCAGTACTTC. Translating gives CASSQGIDLYEQYF.

This rearrangement joins TRBV3-1 to TRBJ2-3; 12 bases agree with TRBD2. The CDR3 has 16 amino acids. V was clipped by 4 bases and J by 4 bases; unmatched bases: 6. In germline, CDR1 is LGHDT, CDR2 YNNKEL (reference sequence). In DNA, the CDR3 is TGTGCCAGCAGCCGATCGACTAGCGGGAGCCCAGATACGCAGTATTTT. It codes for CASSRSTSGSPDTQYF.

The CDR3 sequence: CASSPVVRLAGEGGKKNIQYF. CDR3 in DNA: TGTGCCAGCTCACCAGTTGTGAGACTAGCGGGAGAAGGGGGCAAGAAAAACATTCAGTACTTC. The genes are TRBV18 and TRBJ2-4, with 12 bases lining up with TRBD2. Looked up from germline, CDR1 is KGHSH and CDR2 is LQKENI. Unmatched junction bases numbered 18, after V lost 2 bases and J lost 4 bases. This CDR3 has 21 amino acids.

This clonotype came up a few times. The rearrangement uses TRBV4-1 and TRBJ2-1; D is perhaps TRBD1 or TRBD2 (5 bases each). With 0 bases removed from V and 3 bases from J, the gap between germline ends came to 9 bases. Germline CDR1 and CDR2: MGHRA and YSYEKL. The CDR3 consists of 15 residues. The CDR3 region is CASSQDGTDYNEQFF. The CDR3 region has the DNA TGCGCCAGCAGCCAAGATGGGACGGACTACAATGAGCAGTTCTTC.

A remark on this clonotype: Just one base apart from a much larger clone, this may be a read error. The chain employs TRBV15 and TRBJ2-4, with a tentative D call TRBD2 (7 bases). The CDR3 totals 16 residues. Germline V gene lookup returns CDR1 LNHNV and CDR2 YYDKDF (reference sequence). Deletions cut 1 base from V and 6 bases from J, with 16 bases between. The chain's CDR3 is CATSRGSGKGGNIQYF. The CDR3 region has the DNA TGTGCCACCAGCAGAGGAAGCGGGAAAGGGGGAAACATTCAGTACTTC. Supplemented by reference TRBV15 and TRBJ2-4, the full variable domain reads DAMVIQNPRYQVTQFGKPVTLSCSQTLNHNVMYWYQQKSSQAPKLLFHYYDKDFNNEADTPDNFQSRRPNTSFCFLDIRSPGLGDTAMYLCATSRGSGKGGNIQYFGAGTRLSVL.

A few counts support this clonotype. The V call is TRBV5-1, the J call TRBJ2-7; either TRBD1 or TRBD2 may supply D (5 bases each). Germline V gene data show CDR1 as SGHRS and CDR2 as YFSETQ. V shed 0 bases and J shed 1 base, with 11 bases lying between them. The CDR3 is made up of 15 amino acids. This CDR3 reads CASSLAVGTSYEQYF. In DNA form, the CDR3 reads TGCGCCAGCAGCTTGGCCGTGGGGACGTCCTACGAGCAGTACTTC.

The table lists this clonotype with a few counts. J is TRBJ2-5 and V is TRBV3-1, with 7 bases identical to TRBD2. The CDR3 is 13 amino acids. Per germline, CDR1 LGHDT and CDR2 YNNKEL (reference sequence). Trimming cost V 6 bases and J 5 bases; bases outside gene matches: 6. This CDR3 is CASSRGSRETQYF. The CDR3 DNA sequence: TGTGCCAGCAGTCGCGGGAGTCGGGAGACCCAGTACTTC.

The chain joins TRBV7-9 to TRBJ2-5, with 7 positions matching TRBD1. The J call may not be correct, given that the DNA end is closer to TRBJ2-1. Germline V gene lookup returns CDR1 SEHNR and CDR2 FQNEAQ (reference sequence). The CDR3 extends over 16 amino acids. CDR3 region: CASRPSRDSLGETQFF. The CDR3 nucleotides read TGTGCCAGCAGGCCTTCCCGGGACAGCTTAGGGGAGACCCAGTTCTTC.

The J gene is TRBJ2-1, the V gene TRBV20-1; D might be TRBD1 (5 bases). Germline CDR1 DFQATT, CDR2 SNEGSKA (reference sequence). V lost 3 bases, J lost 8 bases, and 11 bases lay in between. The CDR3 has 12 amino acids. The CDR3 DNA reads TGCAGTGCTAGGATCGACAGATATGAGCAGTTCTTC. Translated, it gives CSARIDRYEQFF.

About this clonotype: Germline is not matched at one junction end, which may reflect a read error. V and J are TRBV7-2 and TRBJ2-7; the match to TRBD2 covers 8 bases. Germline CDR1 and CDR2: SGHTA and FQGNSA. There are 14 residues in the CDR3. Here the CDR3 DNA reads TGTGCCGGCAGCTTAATGGCGGGAGGTAACGAGCAGTACTTC. It specifies CAGSLMAGGNEQYF.